The sequence of this T cell receptor beta chain was determined in a study of blood T cell repertoires in COVID-19. Study-wide context: PBMCs, B-cell-depleted T cells, or T cells provided the cDNA or gDNA that made up the material.

Some clones are missing from TCRdb's copy, which holds only in-frame ones; the method was immunoSEQ multiplex PCR. This sample has about 27,000 clones; about 83% occur once, and the top ten carry about 70%. Germline V gene data show CDR1 as KGHSH and CDR2 as LQKENI. The ends lost 5 bases at V and 1 base at J; junction bases unmatched: 8. The CDR3 is 19 amino acids. The receptor's source is a man between 65 and 80 years old with acute or convalescent COVID-19. The chain carries TRBV18 and TRBJ2-6; 13 bases align to TRBD2. Sequencing was carried out using peripheral blood. CDR3 sequence: CASSSGLAGVGSGANVLTF. Here the CDR3 DNA reads TGTGCCAGCTCATCCGGACTAGCGGGAGTAGGATCTGGGGCCAACGTCCTGACTTTC.